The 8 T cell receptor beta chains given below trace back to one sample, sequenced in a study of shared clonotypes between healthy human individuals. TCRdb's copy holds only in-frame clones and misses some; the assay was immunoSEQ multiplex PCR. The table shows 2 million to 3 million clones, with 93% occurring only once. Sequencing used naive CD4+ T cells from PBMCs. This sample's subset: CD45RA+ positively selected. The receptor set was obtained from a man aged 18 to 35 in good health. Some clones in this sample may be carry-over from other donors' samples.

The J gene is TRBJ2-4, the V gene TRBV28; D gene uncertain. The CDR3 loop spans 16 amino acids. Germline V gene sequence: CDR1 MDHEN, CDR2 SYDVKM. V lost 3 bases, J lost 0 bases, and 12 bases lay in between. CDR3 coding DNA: TGTGCCAGCAGTTTCATGTACCAAATAGCCAAAAACATTCAGTACTTC. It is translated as CASSFMYQIAKNIQYF.

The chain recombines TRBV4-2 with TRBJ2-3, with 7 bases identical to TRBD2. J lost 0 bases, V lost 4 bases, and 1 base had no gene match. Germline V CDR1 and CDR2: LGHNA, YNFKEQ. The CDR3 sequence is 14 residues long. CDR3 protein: CASSPGLSTDTQYF. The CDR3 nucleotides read TGTGCCAGCAGCCCGGGACTAAGCACAGATACGCAGTATTTT.

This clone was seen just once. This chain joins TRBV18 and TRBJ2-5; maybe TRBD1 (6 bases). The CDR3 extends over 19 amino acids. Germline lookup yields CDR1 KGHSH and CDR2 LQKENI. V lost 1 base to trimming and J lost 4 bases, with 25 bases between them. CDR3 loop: CASSPLNRVGRTKGETQYF. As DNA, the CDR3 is TGTGCCAGCTCACCACTTAACAGGGTAGGCCGCACAAAGGGAGAGACCCAGTACTTC.

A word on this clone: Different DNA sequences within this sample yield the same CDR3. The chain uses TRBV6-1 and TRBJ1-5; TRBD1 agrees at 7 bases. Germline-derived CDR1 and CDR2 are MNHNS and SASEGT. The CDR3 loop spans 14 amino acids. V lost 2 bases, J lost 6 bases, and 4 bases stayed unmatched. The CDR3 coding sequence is TGTGCCAGCAGTGAAAGGGCAGGGGGTCAGCCCCAGCATTTT. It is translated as CASSERAGGQPQHF.

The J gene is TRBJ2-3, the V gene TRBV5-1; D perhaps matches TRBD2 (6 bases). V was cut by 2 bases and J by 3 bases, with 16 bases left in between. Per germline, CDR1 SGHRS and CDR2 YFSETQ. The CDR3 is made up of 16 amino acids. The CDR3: CASSFQEGSRTDTQYF. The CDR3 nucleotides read TGCGCCAGCAGCTTCCAGGAGGGCAGCCGAACAGATACGCAGTATTTT.

CDR3 protein: CASSPDSSGANVLTF. CDR3 nucleotides: TGTGCCAGCTCGCCGGACAGCTCTGGGGCCAACGTCCTGACTTTC. This chain connects TRBV18 to TRBJ2-6; a possible D gene is TRBD1 (6 bases). CDR1 is KGHSH, CDR2 LQKENI, per germline. This CDR3 spans 15 amino acids. V lost 6 bases and J lost 0, with 9 bases in between.

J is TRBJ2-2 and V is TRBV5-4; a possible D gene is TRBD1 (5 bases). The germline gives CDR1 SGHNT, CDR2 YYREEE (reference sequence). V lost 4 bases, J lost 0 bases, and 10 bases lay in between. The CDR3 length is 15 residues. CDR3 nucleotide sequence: TGTGCCAGCAGCGCAAGGGGCGCGAACACCGGGGAGCTGTTTTTT. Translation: CASSARGANTGELFF.

The chain's CDR3 is CASGRIRKETQYF. The CDR3 nucleotides read TGTGCCAGCGGGCGGATACGAAAAGAGACCCAGTACTTC. The chain employs TRBV6-5 and TRBJ2-5; D is unresolved. Germline assignment: CDR1 MNHEY and CDR2 SVGAGI. The CDR3 length is 13 residues. With 8 bases removed from V and 3 bases from J, the gap between germline ends came to 13 bases.